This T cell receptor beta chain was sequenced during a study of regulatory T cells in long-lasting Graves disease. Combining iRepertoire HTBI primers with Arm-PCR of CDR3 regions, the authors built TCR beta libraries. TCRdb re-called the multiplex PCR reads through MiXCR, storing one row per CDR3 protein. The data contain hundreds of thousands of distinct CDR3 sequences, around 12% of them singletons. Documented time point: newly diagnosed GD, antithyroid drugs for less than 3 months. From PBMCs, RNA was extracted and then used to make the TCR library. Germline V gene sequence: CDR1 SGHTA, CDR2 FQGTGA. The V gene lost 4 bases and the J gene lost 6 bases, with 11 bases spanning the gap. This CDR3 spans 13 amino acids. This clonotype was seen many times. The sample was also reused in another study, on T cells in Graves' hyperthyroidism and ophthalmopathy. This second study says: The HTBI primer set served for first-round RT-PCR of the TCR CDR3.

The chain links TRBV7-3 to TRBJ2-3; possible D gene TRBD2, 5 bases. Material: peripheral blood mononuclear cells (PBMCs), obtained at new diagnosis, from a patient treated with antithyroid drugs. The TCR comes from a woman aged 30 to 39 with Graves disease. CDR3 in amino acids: CASSSNGEDTQYF. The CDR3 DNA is TGTGCCAGCAGCTCAAATGGGGAGGATACGCAGTATTTT.